This passage covers 14 T cell receptor beta chains from one sample sequenced in a study of blood T cell repertoires in COVID-19. Assay used: immunoSEQ multiplex PCR; TCRdb lists only in-frame clones, some missing. The sample holds about 250,000 clones, more than 75% seen once. What was sequenced was peripheral blood. The receptors originated from a woman aged 40 to 50 who had recovered from COVID-19.

The V and J genes are TRBV19 and TRBJ1-5; 7 bases agree with TRBD1. CDR3 size: 13 residues. Unmatched junction bases numbered 7, after V lost 6 bases and J lost 8 bases. CDR1 is LNHDA, CDR2 SQIVND, per germline (reference sequence). CDR3 coding DNA: TGTGCCAGTAGCCCAGGGGGTAGGGAGCCCCAGCATTTT. Translated: CASSPGGREPQHF.

The chain recombines TRBV5-8 with TRBJ2-1; 7 nucleotides match TRBD1. Germline lookup yields CDR1 SGHTS and CDR2 YDEGEE. The V segment lost 4 bases and the J segment 4 bases; nucleotides outside the gene matches: 8. This CDR3 is built from 15 residues. The CDR3 here is CASSLQGLLYNEQFF. The CDR3 nucleotides are TGTGCCAGCAGCCTACAGGGGCTTCTGTACAATGAGCAGTTCTTC. Drawing the rest from reference TRBV5-8 and TRBJ2-1, the complete variable domain is EAGVTQSPTHLIKTRGQQATLRCSPISGHTSVYWYQQALGLGLQFLLWYDEGEERNRGNFPPRFSGRQFPNYSSELNVNALELEDSALYLCASSLQGLLYNEQFFGPGTRLTVL.

The CDR3 sequence: CASRGAGNTEAFF. CDR3 coding DNA: TGTGCCAGCAGGGGGGCGGGGAACACTGAAGCTTTCTTT. The chain recombines TRBV6-5 with TRBJ1-1, with a weak D call TRBD1 (6 bases). The length of the CDR3 is 13 residues. The ends were cut back, 6 bases at V and 1 base at J, with 9 bases in the middle. Germline values: CDR1 MNHEY, CDR2 SVGAGI.

The chain combines TRBV7-2 with TRBJ1-2; perhaps TRBD1 as D (6 bases). The germline V gene encodes CDR1 SGHTA and CDR2 FQGNSA. The V and J ends lost 0 bases and 6 bases respectively, with 11 bases between them. CDR3 length equals 14 residues. The CDR3 DNA reads TGTGCCAGCAGCTTAGCTCCAGGGGCCGATGGCTACACCTTC. It is translated as CASSLAPGADGYTF.

V is TRBV6-4 and J is TRBJ2-2; 12 bases map to TRBD2. CDR1 and CDR2 (germline): MRHNA, SNTAGT. The junction had 12 bases not matched to a gene; V was cut back by 9 bases and J by 7 bases. The CDR3 has 16 amino acids. The CDR3 region is CASKLAGGKWGGELFF. In nucleotides, the CDR3 is TGTGCCAGTAAACTAGCGGGAGGTAAGTGGGGCGGGGAGCTGTTTTTT.

The chain uses TRBV30 and TRBJ1-2, with unresolved D. Trimming took off 1 base at V and 2 bases at J, with 5 bases between the two ends. The length of the CDR3 is 12 residues. Germline values: CDR1 GTSNPN, CDR2 SVGIG (reference sequence). The CDR3 nucleotides read TGTGCCTGGAGTGGGCAGAACTATGGCTACACCTTC. It is translated as CAWSGQNYGYTF.

J is TRBJ2-7 and V is TRBV6-6; no firm D call. The germline V gene encodes CDR1 MNHNY and CDR2 SVGAGI (reference sequence). The CDR3 is 12 residues long. Trimming shortened V by 2 bases and J by 4 bases, and 6 bases separated the two germline ends. CDR3: CASSYGQYEQYV. In DNA form, the CDR3 reads TGTGCCAGCAGTTACGGGCAGTACGAGCAGTACGTC.

V gene TRBV27 combines with J gene TRBJ1-5; D is possibly TRBD1 (6 bases). V was pared by 2 bases and J by 4 bases, with 12 bases between. Germline-derived CDR1 and CDR2 are MNHEY and SMNVEV (reference sequence). This CDR3 contains 15 residues. CDR3 coding DNA: TGTGCCAGCAGTTTAGGGGGCCCGGGGAATCAGCCCCAGCATTTT. Protein sequence: CASSLGGPGNQPQHF.

The V call is TRBV13, the J call TRBJ2-7, with 7 bases identical to TRBD2. Germline V gene sequence: CDR1 PRHDT, CDR2 FYEKMQ (reference sequence). The CDR3 runs 14 residues. Germline trimming cut 6 bases from V and 2 bases from J; bases unmatched to any gene: 7. The CDR3 reads CASRAGTNPYEQYF. In DNA form, the CDR3 reads TGTGCCAGCAGGGCCGGGACTAACCCCTACGAGCAGTACTTC.

CDR3: CASSTTAGQAFYGYTF. The CDR3 DNA reads TGCGCCAGCAGCACGACCGCGGGACAGGCCTTCTATGGCTACACCTTC. The rearrangement uses TRBV5-1 and TRBJ1-2; 8 positions agree with TRBD1. Trimming removed 4 bases from V and 4 bases from J; junction bases left unmatched: 12. Looked up from germline, CDR1 is SGHRS and CDR2 is YFSETQ. The CDR3 has 16 amino acids.

This sequence joins TRBV6-1 and TRBJ1-1; TRBD1 agrees at 8 bases. The trim removed 2 bases at V and 4 bases at J, leaving 6 bases unmatched. Germline loops: CDR1 MNHNS, CDR2 SASEGT. This CDR3 spans 15 amino acids. The CDR3 DNA is TGTGCCAGCAGTGAATACCCGGACAGGGCCACTGAAGCTTTCTTT. Amino acid sequence: CASSEYPDRATEAFF.

The rearrangement links TRBV7-2 to TRBJ1-4; TRBD1 matches at 9 bases. The V gene end was trimmed by 5 bases and the J gene end by 9 bases; junction bases not matched to a gene: 10. The CDR3 spans 15 residues. Germline CDR1 SGHTA, CDR2 FQGNSA. The CDR3 DNA reads TGTGCCAGCAGCCCCCCGGCCGGACAGGGGCAAAAACTGTTTTTT. This translates into CASSPPAGQGQKLFF.

This clone was counted a few times. This sequence joins TRBV19 and TRBJ1-5; tentative D call: TRBD1 (5 bases). Trimming took off 5 bases at V and 5 bases at J, with 10 bases between the two ends. The V gene's germline CDR1 is LNHDA and CDR2 SQIVND (reference sequence). The CDR3 totals 13 residues. CDR3 amino acids: CASSQQADQPQHF. Written as DNA, the CDR3 is TGTGCCAGTAGTCAACAGGCGGATCAGCCCCAGCATTTT.

This chain joins TRBV3-1 (or the pseudogene TRBV3-2) and TRBJ2-2; 7 nucleotides agree with TRBD2. The CDR3 sequence is 15 residues long. J lost 2 bases, V lost 6 bases, and 6 bases had no gene match. The V gene's germline CDR1 is LGHDT and CDR2 YNNKEL (reference sequence). The chain's CDR3 is CASRRGTLNTGELFF. The CDR3 nucleotides read TGTGCCAGCAGGCGGGGGACTCTCAACACCGGGGAGCTGTTTTTT.